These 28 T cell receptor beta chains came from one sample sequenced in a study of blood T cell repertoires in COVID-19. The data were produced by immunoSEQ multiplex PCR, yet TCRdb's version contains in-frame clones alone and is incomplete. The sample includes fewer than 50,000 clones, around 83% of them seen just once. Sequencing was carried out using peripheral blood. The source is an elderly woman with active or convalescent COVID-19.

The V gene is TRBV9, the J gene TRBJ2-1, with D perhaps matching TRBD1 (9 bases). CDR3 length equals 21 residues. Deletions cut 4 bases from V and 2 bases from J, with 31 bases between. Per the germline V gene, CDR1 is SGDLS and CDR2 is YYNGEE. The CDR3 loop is CASSPPPRTGVYSGAYNEQFF. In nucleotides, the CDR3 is TGTGCCAGCAGCCCTCCCCCTCGGACAGGGGTTTATAGCGGGGCCTACAATGAGCAGTTCTTC.

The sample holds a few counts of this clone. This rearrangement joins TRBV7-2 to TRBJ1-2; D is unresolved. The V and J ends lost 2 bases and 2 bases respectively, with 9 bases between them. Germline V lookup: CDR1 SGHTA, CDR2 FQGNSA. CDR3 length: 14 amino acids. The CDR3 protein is CASSLNPRNYGYTF. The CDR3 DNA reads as TGTGCCAGCAGCTTAAACCCCAGAAACTATGGCTACACCTTC.

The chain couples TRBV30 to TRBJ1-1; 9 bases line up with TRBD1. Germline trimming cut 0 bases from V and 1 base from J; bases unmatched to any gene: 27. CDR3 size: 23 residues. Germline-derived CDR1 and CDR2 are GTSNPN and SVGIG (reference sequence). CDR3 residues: CAWSVGFLWDRDVRPSTNTEAFF. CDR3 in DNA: TGTGCCTGGAGTGTAGGTTTCTTATGGGACAGGGATGTGAGGCCGTCAACGAACACTGAAGCTTTCTTT.

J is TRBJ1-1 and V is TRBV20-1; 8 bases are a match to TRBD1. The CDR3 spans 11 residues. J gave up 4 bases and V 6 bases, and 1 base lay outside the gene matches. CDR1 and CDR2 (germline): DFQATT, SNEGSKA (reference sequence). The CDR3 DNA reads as TGCAGTGCCCAGGGGGCCACTGAAGCTTTCTTT. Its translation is CSAQGATEAFF.

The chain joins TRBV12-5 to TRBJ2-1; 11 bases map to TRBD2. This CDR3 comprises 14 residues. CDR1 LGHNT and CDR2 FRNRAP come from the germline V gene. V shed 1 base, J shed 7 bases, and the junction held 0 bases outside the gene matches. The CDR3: CASGLGTSGNEQFF. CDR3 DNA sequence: TGTGCTAGTGGTTTGGGGACTAGCGGGAATGAGCAGTTCTTC.

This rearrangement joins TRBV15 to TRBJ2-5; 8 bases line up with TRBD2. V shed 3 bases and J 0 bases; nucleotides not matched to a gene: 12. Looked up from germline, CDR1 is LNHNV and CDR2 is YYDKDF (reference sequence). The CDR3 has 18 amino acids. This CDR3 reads CATSSWFQREKYQETQYF. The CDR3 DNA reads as TGTGCCACCAGCAGTTGGTTCCAGCGGGAGAAGTACCAAGAGACCCAGTACTTC.

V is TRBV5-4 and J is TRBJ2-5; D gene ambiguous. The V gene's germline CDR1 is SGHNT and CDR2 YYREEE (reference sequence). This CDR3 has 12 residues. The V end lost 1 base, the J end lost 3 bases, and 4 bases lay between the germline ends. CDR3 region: CASSLPKETQYF. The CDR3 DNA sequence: TGTGCCAGCAGCTTGCCCAAAGAGACCCAGTACTTC.

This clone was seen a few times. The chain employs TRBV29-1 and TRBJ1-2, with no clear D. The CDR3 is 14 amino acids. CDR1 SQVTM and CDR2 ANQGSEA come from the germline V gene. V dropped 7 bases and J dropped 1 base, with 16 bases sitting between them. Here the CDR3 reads CSAPIGMSNYGYTF. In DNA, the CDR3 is TGCAGCGCCCCCATCGGGATGAGTAACTATGGCTACACCTTC.

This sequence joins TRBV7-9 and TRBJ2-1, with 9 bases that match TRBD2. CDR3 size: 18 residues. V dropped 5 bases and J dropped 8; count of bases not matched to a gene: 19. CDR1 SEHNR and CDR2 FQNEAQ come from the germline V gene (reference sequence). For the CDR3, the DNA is TGTGCCAGCAGCCCCATGGGCAGCGGGAGGAGAGGTGTCGATGAGCAGTTCTTC. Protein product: CASSPMGSGRRGVDEQFF.

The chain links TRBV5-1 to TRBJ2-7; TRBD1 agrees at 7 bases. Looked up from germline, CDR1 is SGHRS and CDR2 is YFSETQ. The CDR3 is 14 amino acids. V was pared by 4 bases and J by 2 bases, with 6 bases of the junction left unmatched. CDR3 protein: CASSTGTAAYEQYF. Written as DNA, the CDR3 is TGCGCCAGCAGCACCGGGACAGCGGCCTACGAGCAGTACTTC.

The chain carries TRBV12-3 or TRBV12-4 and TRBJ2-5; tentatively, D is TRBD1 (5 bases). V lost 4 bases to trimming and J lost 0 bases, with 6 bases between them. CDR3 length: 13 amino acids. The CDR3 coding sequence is TGTGCCAGCAGTTGGGGCAACCAAGAGACCCAGTACTTC. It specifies CASSWGNQETQYF.

This CDR3 is CASGGFSGNTIYF. Here the CDR3 DNA reads TGTGCCAGCGGGGGTTTTTCTGGAAACACCATATATTTT. This chain uses TRBV19 with TRBJ1-3, with D possibly TRBD1 on 5 matching bases. The CDR3 is 13 residues long. Deletions cut 9 bases from V and 1 base from J, with 10 bases between. Germline V CDR1 and CDR2: LNHDA, SQIVND (reference sequence).

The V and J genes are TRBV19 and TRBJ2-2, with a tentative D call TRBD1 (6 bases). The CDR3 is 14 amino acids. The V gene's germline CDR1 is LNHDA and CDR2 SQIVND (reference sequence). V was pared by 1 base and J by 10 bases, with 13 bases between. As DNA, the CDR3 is TGTGCCAGTAGTATAGGGGACATTATTTCGGAGCTGTTTTTT. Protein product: CASSIGDIISELFF. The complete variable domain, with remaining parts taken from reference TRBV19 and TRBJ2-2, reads DGGITQSPKYLFRKEGQNVTLSCEQNLNHDAMYWYRQDPGQGLRLIYYSQIVNDFQKGDIAEGYSVSREKKESFPLTVTSAQKNPTAFYLCASSIGDIISELFFGEGSRLTVL.

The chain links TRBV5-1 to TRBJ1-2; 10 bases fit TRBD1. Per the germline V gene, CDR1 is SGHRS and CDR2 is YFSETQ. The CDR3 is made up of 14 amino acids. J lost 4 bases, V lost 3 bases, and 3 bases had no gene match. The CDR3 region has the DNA TGCGCCAGCAGCTCCGGGACAGGGGTCTATGGCTACACCTTC. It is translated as CASSSGTGVYGYTF.

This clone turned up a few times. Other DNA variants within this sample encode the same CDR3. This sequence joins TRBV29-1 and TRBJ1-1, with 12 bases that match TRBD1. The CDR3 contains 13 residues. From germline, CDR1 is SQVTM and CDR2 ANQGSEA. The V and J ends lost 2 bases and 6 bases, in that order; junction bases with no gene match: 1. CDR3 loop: CSVERDRGPEAFF. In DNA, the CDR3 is TGCAGCGTTGAAAGGGACAGGGGGCCTGAAGCTTTCTTT.

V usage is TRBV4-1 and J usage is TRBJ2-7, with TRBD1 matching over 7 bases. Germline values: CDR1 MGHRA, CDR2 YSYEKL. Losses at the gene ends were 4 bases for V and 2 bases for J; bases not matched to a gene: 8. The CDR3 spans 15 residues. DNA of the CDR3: TGCGCCAGCAGCCTAGAGACAGGGTCCCCCTACGAGCAGTACTTC. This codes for CASSLETGSPYEQYF.

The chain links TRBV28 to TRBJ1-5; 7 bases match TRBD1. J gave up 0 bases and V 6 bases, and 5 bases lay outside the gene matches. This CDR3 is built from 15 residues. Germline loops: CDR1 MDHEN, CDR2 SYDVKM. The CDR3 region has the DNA TGTGCCAGCAGGGACGGGACAGATAGCAATCAGCCCCAGCATTTT. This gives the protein CASRDGTDSNQPQHF.

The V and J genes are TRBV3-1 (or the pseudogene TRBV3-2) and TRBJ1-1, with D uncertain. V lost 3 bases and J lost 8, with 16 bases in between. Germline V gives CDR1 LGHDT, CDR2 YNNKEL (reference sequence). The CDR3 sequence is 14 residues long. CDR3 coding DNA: TGTGCCAGCAGCCAGCAGAGAGGAGGTACGGAAGCTTTCTTT. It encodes CASSQQRGGTEAFF.

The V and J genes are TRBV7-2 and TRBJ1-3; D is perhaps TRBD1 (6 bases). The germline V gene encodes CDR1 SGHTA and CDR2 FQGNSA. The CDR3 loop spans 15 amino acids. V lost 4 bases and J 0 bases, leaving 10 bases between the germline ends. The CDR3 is CASSSGTSSGNTIYF. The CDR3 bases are TGTGCCAGCAGCTCCGGGACAAGCTCTGGAAACACCATATATTTT.

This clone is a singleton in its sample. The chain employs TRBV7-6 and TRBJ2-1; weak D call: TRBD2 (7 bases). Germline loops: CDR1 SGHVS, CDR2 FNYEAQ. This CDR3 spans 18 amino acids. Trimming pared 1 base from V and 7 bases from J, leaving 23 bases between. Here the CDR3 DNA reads TGTGCCAGCAGCTTAGATATTGGGAGGGGGGCGCATAAAAATGAGCAGTTCTTC. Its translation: CASSLDIGRGAHKNEQFF. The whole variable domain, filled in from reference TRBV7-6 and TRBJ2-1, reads GAGVSQSPRYKVTKRGQDVALRCDPISGHVSLYWYRQALGQGPEFLTYFNYEAQQDKSGLPNDRFSAERPEGSISTLTIQRTEQRDSAMYRCASSLDIGRGAHKNEQFFGPGTRLTVL.

Written as DNA, the CDR3 is TGTGCCAGCAGTGAAGCCGGAGATACGCAGTATTTT. Amino acids: CASSEAGDTQYF. This chain connects TRBV6-1 to TRBJ2-3; D is unresolved. This CDR3 comprises 12 residues. Germline assignment: CDR1 MNHNS and CDR2 SASEGT. The ends were cut back, 0 bases at V and 5 bases at J, with 3 bases in the middle.

CDR3 region: CASSIVGRAGTRRNEQFF. As DNA, the CDR3 is TGTGCCAGTAGTATTGTGGGTAGGGCTGGGACTAGACGTAATGAGCAGTTCTTC. The rearrangement joins TRBV19 to TRBJ2-1; 8 nucleotides agree with TRBD2. V shed 3 bases, J shed 7 bases, and the junction held 17 bases outside the gene matches. Germline V lookup: CDR1 LNHDA, CDR2 SQIVND (reference sequence). The length of the CDR3 is 18 residues.

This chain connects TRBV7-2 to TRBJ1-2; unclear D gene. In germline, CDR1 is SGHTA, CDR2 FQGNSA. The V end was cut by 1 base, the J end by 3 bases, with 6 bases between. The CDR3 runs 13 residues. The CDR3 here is CASSLVQDYGYTF. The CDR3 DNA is TGTGCCAGCAGCTTAGTTCAGGACTATGGCTACACCTTC.

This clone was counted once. CDR3 loop: CASSRSGYEAFF. The CDR3 region has the DNA TGTGCCAGCAGCCGCTCCGGGTATGAAGCTTTCTTT. V usage is TRBV12-3 or TRBV12-4 and J usage is TRBJ1-1, with no clear D. V was shortened by 6 bases and J by 7 bases, with 12 bases between the two germline ends. There are 12 residues in the CDR3.

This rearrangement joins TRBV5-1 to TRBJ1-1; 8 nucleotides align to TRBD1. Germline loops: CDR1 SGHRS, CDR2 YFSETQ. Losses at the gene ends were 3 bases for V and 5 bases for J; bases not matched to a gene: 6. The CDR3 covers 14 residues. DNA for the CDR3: TGCGCCAGCAGCTCCAGGGGGCTGGGGACTGAAGCTTTCTTT. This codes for CASSSRGLGTEAFF.

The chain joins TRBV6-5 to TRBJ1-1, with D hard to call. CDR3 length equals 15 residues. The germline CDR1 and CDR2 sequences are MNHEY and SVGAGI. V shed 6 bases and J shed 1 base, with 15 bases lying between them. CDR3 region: CASSRKVGGNTEAFF. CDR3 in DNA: TGTGCCAGCAGCAGAAAGGTAGGAGGGAACACTGAAGCTTTCTTT.

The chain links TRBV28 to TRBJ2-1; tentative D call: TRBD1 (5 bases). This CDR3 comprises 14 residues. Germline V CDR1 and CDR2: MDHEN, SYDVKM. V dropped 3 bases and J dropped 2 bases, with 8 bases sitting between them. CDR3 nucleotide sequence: TGTGCCAGCAGTTTGTCCAGGGCCTACAATGAGCAGTTCTTC. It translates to CASSLSRAYNEQFF.

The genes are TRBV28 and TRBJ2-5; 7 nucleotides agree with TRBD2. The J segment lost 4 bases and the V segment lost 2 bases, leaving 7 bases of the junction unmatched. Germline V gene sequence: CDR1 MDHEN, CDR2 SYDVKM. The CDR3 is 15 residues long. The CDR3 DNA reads TGTGCCAGCAGTTTACCGGGGGGAGGTGGAGAGACCCAGTACTTC. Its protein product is CASSLPGGGGETQYF. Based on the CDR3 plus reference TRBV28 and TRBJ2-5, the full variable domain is DVKVTQSSRYLVKRTGEKVFLECVQDMDHENMFWYRQDPGLGLRLIYFSYDVKMKEKGDIPEGYSVSREKKERFSLILESASTNQTSMYLCASSLPGGGGETQYFGPGTRLLVL.